This T cell receptor (beta chain) was captured in a study of blood T cell repertoires in COVID-19 (dated by TCRdb to the early 2020s). Regarding the complete study: Collaborator samples came from the United States, Italy and Spain and covered acute and convalescent phases of COVID-19. The material from the prospective study consisted of cDNA or gDNA derived from T cells, B-cell-depleted T cells, or PBMCs. The dataset comprised deeply sampled blood TCRbeta repertoires from subjects exposed to, actively infected with, or recovered from COVID-19. A freely available public database, intended as a resource for researchers studying the immune response to SARS-CoV-2, is where the repertoires were released. The samples were drawn from two sources: the first 160 participants of the ongoing ImmuneRACE study, and over 950 subjects contributed by 6 global collaborators. A de-identified subject ID, COVID-19 status, age in years and sex were almost always included in the sample metadata. Where HLA class I and class II types were available, the types were taken from metadata supplied by the sample provider, not from assay-based typing.

What the study reported, not specific to this receptor: The quantity of clinical and demographic metadata differed by source and by participant and was supplied without curation.

On this clone: The target of this receptor is not known. No much larger clone exists at a distance of one base, and base qualities are not known.

Each collaborating institution followed its own protocols to collect whole blood in K2EDTA tubes. For TCRbeta analysis, collaborator samples were shipped as frozen whole blood, as isolated PBMCs, or as DNA extracted from either sample type. Deletion took 4 bases off V and 0 bases off J, with a span of 16 bases between the germline ends. Taken from the germline V gene (reference sequence), the CDR1 and CDR2 loops are MNHEY and SMNVEV. The CDR3 contains 17 residues, cysteine and phenylalanine counted. Left in the record is the CDR3 DNA by itself, 51 bases read in frame from the first base. TCRbeta CDR3 regions were amplified from genomic DNA by means of the immunoSEQ Assay, a bias-controlled multiplex PCR. In the original analysis: Within the assay, amplification of reference gene primers was used to estimate how many nucleated cells each sample contained. Sequence reads were collapsed and filtered to measure the absolute abundance of every unique TCRbeta CDR3 rearrangement. For each sample, productive Simpson clonality was calculated by taking the square root of Simpson's diversity index across productive rearrangements. TCRdb provides this immuneACCESS table in a form limited to in-frame rearrangements. Some clones are lacking; in checked studies, under half of them reflect an unresolved V gene, and why the rest are absent is not known. D and trimming come from the DNA, and the V and J calls and clone size come from that table. This sample comprises around 200,000 clones, around 82% of them detected only once. Of the sample, 4.5% to 7% falls within the top ten clones.

The V gene is TRBV27 and the J gene is TRBJ2-1, with TRBD2 tentatively as D gene (6 bases match). The source of this sequence is a woman between 65 and 79 years old with acute or convalescent COVID-19. Sequencing was done on a sample of peripheral blood. The CDR3 has the sequence CASSSLLALSSYNEQFF. The nucleotide sequence is TGTGCCAGCAGTTCCCTCCTAGCGCTCAGCTCCTACAATGAGCAGTTCTTC.